This T cell receptor beta chain originates from a study of cytomegalovirus exposure and HLA in healthy donors. General study results and limits: The study recorded 164 TCR beta chains that were cytomegalovirus-associated.

Some clones are missing from TCRdb's copy, which holds only in-frame ones; the method was immunoSEQ multiplex PCR. The sample carries more than 300,000 clones, 70% to 90% recorded once. CDR1 and CDR2 from the germline V gene are SGHRS and YFSETQ. J was trimmed by 4 bases and V by 4 bases; bases with no gene match: 9. The CDR3 runs to 16 residues. Comment on this clone: What it binds is not known.

V usage is TRBV5-1 and J usage is TRBJ1-4, with 8 nucleotides matching TRBD1. Sequenced input: PBMCs. The source of this sequence is a woman between 18 and 29 years old in good health and CMV-seronegative. CDR3 in amino acids: CASSPGQARLNEKLFF. The DNA of the CDR3 is TGCGCCAGCAGCCCGGGACAGGCTCGCCTTAATGAAAAACTGTTTTTT.